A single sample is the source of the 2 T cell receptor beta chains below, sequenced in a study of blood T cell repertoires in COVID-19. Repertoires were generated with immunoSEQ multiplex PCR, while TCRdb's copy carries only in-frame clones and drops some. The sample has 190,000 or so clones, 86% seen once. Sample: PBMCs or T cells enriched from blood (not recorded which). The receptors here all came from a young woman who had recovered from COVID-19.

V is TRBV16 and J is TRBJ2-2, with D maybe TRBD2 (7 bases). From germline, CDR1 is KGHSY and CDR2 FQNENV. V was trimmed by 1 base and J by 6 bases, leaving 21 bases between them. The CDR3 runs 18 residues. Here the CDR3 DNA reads TGTGCCAGCAGCCAATTACGGGGCTACCGGGGGGCCCCCGGGGAGCTGTTTTTT. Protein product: CASSQLRGYRGAPGELFF.

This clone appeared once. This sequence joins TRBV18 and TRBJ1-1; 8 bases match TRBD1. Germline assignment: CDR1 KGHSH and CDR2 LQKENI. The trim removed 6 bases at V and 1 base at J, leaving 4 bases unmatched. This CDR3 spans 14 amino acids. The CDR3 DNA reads TGTGCCAGCTCGAAGACAGGGGAGAACACTGAAGCTTTCTTT. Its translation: CASSKTGENTEAFF.